These 7 T cell receptor beta chains were all obtained from the same sample, sequenced in a study of chemoradiotherapy in HPV16-positive cancers. Assay: immunoSEQ multiplex PCR; the TCRdb copy retains only in-frame clones and omits some. This table has thousands of clones, approximately 80% appearing once. This specimen was taken from a patient who underwent chemoradiotherapy. These receptors originate from a human donor with HPV-associated anogenital cancer.

The gene calls are TRBV7-9 and TRBJ2-7; 7 bases line up with TRBD2. Germline CDR1 is SEHNR and CDR2 is FQNEAQ (reference sequence). Unmatched junction bases numbered 5, after V lost 3 bases and J lost 3 bases. The CDR3 extends over 14 amino acids. The CDR3 nucleotides read TGTGCCAGCAGCTTGAGCGGGGTTTTCTACGAGCAGTACTTC. Residues: CASSLSGVFYEQYF.

The chain carries TRBV7-2 and TRBJ1-2; no clear D. V was pared by 5 bases and J by 8 bases, with 18 bases between. Germline-derived CDR1 and CDR2 are SGHTA and FQGNSA. The CDR3 sequence is 14 residues long. This CDR3 is CASSPPGNGGGYTF. CDR3 in DNA: TGTGCCAGCAGCCCACCCGGGAACGGCGGGGGCTACACCTTC.

The chain recombines TRBV6-6 with TRBJ2-5, with TRBD1 identical over 9 bases. Germline V gene lookup returns CDR1 MNHNY and CDR2 SVGAGI (reference sequence). V lost 5 bases to trimming and J lost 11 bases; unmatched junction nucleotides: 12. The CDR3 is 14 residues long. The CDR3 region is CASSGPGQGLQQYF. CDR3 nucleotide sequence: TGTGCCAGCAGTGGACCGGGACAGGGTCTACAGCAGTACTTC.

V gene TRBV6-5 combines with J gene TRBJ2-3, with TRBD2 matching 9 bases. CDR3 length equals 15 residues. The germline CDR1 and CDR2 sequences are MNHEY and SVGAGI. V was pared by 6 bases and J by 2 bases, with 6 bases of the junction left unmatched. CDR3 loop: CASRRLAEITDTQYF. For the CDR3, the DNA is TGTGCCAGCAGACGACTAGCGGAGATCACAGATACGCAGTATTTT.

The chain recombines TRBV4-1 with TRBJ1-3, with a tentative D call TRBD1 (5 bases). V was shortened by 11 bases and J by 1 base, with 30 bases between the two germline ends. CDR3 length equals 19 residues. Germline V lookup: CDR1 MGHRA, CDR2 YSYEKL. The CDR3 nucleotides are TGCGCCCGGAGCGTGTTAGGGGCGAAAAGTCCCCTATCTGGAAACACCATATATTTT. Amino acid sequence: CARSVLGAKSPLSGNTIYF.

The chain uses TRBV5-1 and TRBJ2-5, with 11 bases that match TRBD2. The CDR3 length is 15 residues. V trimming: 6 bases; J trimming: 4 bases; junction bases outside the gene matches: 8. In germline, CDR1 is SGHRS, CDR2 YFSETQ. CDR3 nucleotides: TGCGCCAGCACCCCTGGGGGGACTAGCGGAGAGACCCAGTACTTC. It codes for CASTPGGTSGETQYF.

CDR3 nucleotides: TGTGCCAGCAGCGTGAGGGCCGGGACGGAGAATTCACCCCTCCACTTT. This sequence encodes CASSVRAGTENSPLHF. The chain recombines TRBV9 with TRBJ1-6; D is perhaps TRBD1 (5 bases). Per the germline V gene, CDR1 is SGDLS and CDR2 is YYNGEE. Trimming left V 2 bases short and J 7 bases short, with 16 bases between. The CDR3 is 16 amino acids.